This TCR beta chain was recovered during a study of radiotherapy plus CTLA-4 blockade in lung cancer. Germline V lookup: CDR1 SGHAT, CDR2 FQNNGV. Unmatched junction bases numbered 3, after V lost 2 bases and J lost 2 bases. The CDR3 has 14 residues. Method: immunoSEQ multiplex PCR; TCRdb's copy keeps in-frame clones and lacks some. This table has around 63,000 clones, approximately 79% appearing once. This specimen consisted of peripheral blood, obtained from a patient treated with radiotherapy plus ipilimumab. The receptor comes from a human donor with non-small cell lung cancer whose response to radiotherapy plus ipilimumab could not be evaluated. Some clones in this sample may be carry-over from other donors' samples. The rearrangement links TRBV11-2 to TRBJ2-7; 7 bases are shared with TRBD1. The CDR3 nucleotides read TGTGCCAGCAGCTTATGGGACAGCACCTACGAGCAGTACTTC. Translation: CASSLWDSTYEQYF.